The clone carrying this T cell receptor (beta chain) was counted many times. Because the library targeted alpha chains, this beta chain is an off-target read whose size means little. The sample is drawn from a study of spatial heterogeneity in lung cancer. The trim removed 5 bases at V and 8 bases at J, leaving 13 bases unmatched. CDR3 size: 15 residues. Germline loops: CDR1 SGHVS, CDR2 FQNEAQ. MiXCR, applied by TCRdb to the 5' RACE reads, yields one record per CDR3 protein. Of approximately 15,000 distinct CDR3 sequences detected, just over 3.5% appear once; the ten largest clones hold just over 9.5%. This sample's time point: sample taken at primary tumor resection.

This chain joins TRBV7-8 and TRBJ1-2; 8 bases map to TRBD1. Specimen: normal lung tissue next to the tumor, collected at surgery. The TCR was taken from a male donor with early-stage non-small cell lung cancer. CDR3 protein: CASSPGGAGLSGYTF. CDR3 coding DNA: TGTGCCAGCAGCCCAGGGGGCGCGGGATTAAGCGGCTACACCTTC.